Presented here are 26 T cell receptor beta chains from one specimen sequenced in a study of blood T cell repertoires in COVID-19. Clones were sequenced by immunoSEQ multiplex PCR, and TCRdb holds only the in-frame ones, with some missing. The top ten hold 2% to 3% of the sample, which has hundreds of thousands of clones, around 90% seen once. The material sequenced was PBMCs or T cells enriched from blood (not recorded which). Every receptor here comes from a man in his fifties or sixties who had recovered from COVID-19.

CDR3 residues: CASSLGPGYEQYF. The DNA of the CDR3 is TGTGCCAGCAGCTTAGGCCCGGGTTACGAGCAGTACTTC. The chain carries TRBV13 and TRBJ2-7; D unclear. The germline V gene encodes CDR1 PRHDT and CDR2 FYEKMQ (reference sequence). The CDR3 is 13 residues long. Trimming removed 0 bases at V and 4 bases at J, with 7 bases between.

This clone showed up just once. V is TRBV6-5 and J is TRBJ1-2, with 7 bases matching TRBD1. V was pared by 0 bases and J by 2 bases, with 3 bases of the junction left unmatched. Germline loops: CDR1 MNHEY, CDR2 SVGAGI. The CDR3 totals 15 residues. The CDR3 bases are TGTGCCAGCAGTTACTCGACAGGGTTGAACTATGGCTACACCTTC. Amino acids: CASSYSTGLNYGYTF.

The chain has TRBV4-2 and TRBJ1-6, with TRBD1 as a possible D gene (6 bases). Between the trimmed V and J ends, which lost 3 bases and 9 bases, there was a span of 24 bases. Germline-derived CDR1 and CDR2 are LGHNA and YNFKEQ. The CDR3 extends over 18 amino acids. CDR3 amino acids: CASSQSAIAQGQGSPLHF. For the CDR3, the DNA is TGTGCCAGCAGCCAGAGTGCTATAGCACAGGGACAAGGTTCACCCCTCCACTTT.

As concerns this clone: Additional DNA sequences in this sample encode the identical CDR3. This rearrangement joins TRBV3-1 (or the pseudogene TRBV3-2) to TRBJ1-5; D unclear. The CDR3 length is 14 residues. The germline V gene encodes CDR1 LGHDT and CDR2 YNNKEL (reference sequence). Trimming took 4 bases from V and 1 from J, leaving 8 bases between them. The CDR3 is CASSLRQSNQPQHF. DNA for the CDR3: TGTGCCAGCAGCCTGCGGCAGAGCAATCAGCCCCAGCATTTT.

The chain uses TRBV4-1 and TRBJ2-3; tentatively, D is TRBD1 (6 bases). Trimming removed 1 base at V and 1 base at J, with 9 bases between. Germline CDR1 MGHRA, CDR2 YSYEKL. The CDR3 spans 15 residues. For the CDR3, the DNA is TGCGCCAGCAGCCAAGTGGCAGGGGGCACAGATACGCAGTATTTT. It yields the protein CASSQVAGGTDTQYF.

The chain recombines TRBV6-1 with TRBJ2-7, with 7 bases matching TRBD1. The CDR3 has 13 amino acids. V shed 7 bases and J 7 bases; nucleotides not matched to a gene: 10. Looked up from germline, CDR1 is MNHNS and CDR2 is SASEGT. The CDR3, as DNA: TGTGCCAGCACCTACAGGGGTCCTCAAGAGCAGTACTTC. This codes for CASTYRGPQEQYF.

This rearrangement joins TRBV5-6 to TRBJ2-3; possible D gene TRBD1, 5 bases. The V end lost 0 bases, the J end lost 5 bases, and 16 bases lay between the germline ends. The CDR3 extends over 16 amino acids. Germline CDR1 reads SGHDT; CDR2 reads YYEEEE. CDR3 nucleotides: TGTGCCAGCAGCTTGGACGTGGGGCCCAGAGTAGATACGCAGTATTTT. Translated, it gives CASSLDVGPRVDTQYF.

The V call is TRBV12-3 or TRBV12-4, the J call TRBJ1-1; D is undetermined. CDR3 length: 13 amino acids. The V gene lost 8 bases and the J gene lost 1 base, with 11 bases spanning the gap. CDR3 loop: CASRINRNTEAFF. CDR3 DNA sequence: TGTGCCAGCCGTATCAACAGGAACACTGAAGCTTTCTTT.

The rearrangement links TRBV4-1 to TRBJ2-3, with D possibly TRBD2 on 7 matching bases. The V gene's germline CDR1 is MGHRA and CDR2 YSYEKL. Trimming stripped 7 bases from V and 2 bases from J, with 19 bases between. The CDR3 covers 16 residues. CDR3 DNA: TGCGCCAGCACGTTGGGGGCGGGAGCTCTCACAGATACGCAGTATTTT. The encoded protein is CASTLGAGALTDTQYF.

The genes are TRBV10-2 and TRBJ2-1; 9 bases map to TRBD2. The V and J ends lost 3 bases and 3 bases, in that order; junction bases with no gene match: 0. In germline, CDR1 is WSHSY, CDR2 SAAADI. This CDR3 spans 14 amino acids. CDR3 DNA: TGCGCCAGCAGTGAAGCGGGGGGCTACAATGAGCAGTTCTTC. It specifies CASSEAGGYNEQFF.

This chain links TRBV4-2 with TRBJ1-5; 7 bases line up with TRBD1. The ends lost 2 bases at V and 2 bases at J; junction bases unmatched: 6. The CDR3 loop spans 16 amino acids. Germline V gene sequence: CDR1 LGHNA, CDR2 YNFKEQ. CDR3 in amino acids: CASSQPTGDGNQPQHF. In nucleotides, the CDR3 is TGTGCCAGCAGCCAACCCACAGGGGACGGCAATCAGCCCCAGCATTTT.

This chain joins TRBV2 and TRBJ1-2; unclear D gene. The V gene's germline CDR1 is SNHLY and CDR2 FYNNEI. The CDR3 loop spans 12 amino acids. Trimming shortened V by 2 bases and J by 4 bases, and 5 bases separated the two germline ends. This CDR3 is CASSESGYGYTF. CDR3 nucleotides: TGTGCCAGCAGTGAATCCGGCTATGGCTACACCTTC.

The rearrangement links TRBV12-3 or TRBV12-4 to TRBJ2-1, with D possibly being TRBD1 (5 bases). The CDR3 covers 13 residues. V was cut by 7 bases and J by 3 bases, with 10 bases left in between. CDR3: CASTLGVYNEQFF. CDR3 nucleotide sequence: TGTGCCAGCACCCTAGGGGTCTACAATGAGCAGTTCTTC.

The chain combines TRBV6-2 or TRBV6-3 with TRBJ2-1; 9 nucleotides align to TRBD1. CDR1 and CDR2 (germline): MNHEY, SVGEGT. The CDR3 spans 16 residues. The J segment lost 7 bases and the V segment lost 5 bases, leaving 12 bases of the junction unmatched. The CDR3 region is CASSTYNGQGRNEQFF. CDR3 coding DNA: TGTGCCAGCAGTACCTACAATGGACAGGGGAGGAATGAGCAGTTCTTC.

The chain joins TRBV19 to TRBJ1-2; tentative D call: TRBD1 (6 bases). Germline V lookup: CDR1 LNHDA, CDR2 SQIVND (reference sequence). This CDR3 has 14 amino acids. Trimming took 10 bases from V and 6 from J, leaving 21 bases between them. The CDR3 region is CATKPGGGGHGYTF. CDR3 DNA sequence: TGTGCCACTAAGCCGGGAGGGGGAGGCCATGGCTACACCTTC.

The chain employs TRBV3-1 (or the pseudogene TRBV3-2) and TRBJ2-5, with TRBD1 matching over 8 bases. The CDR3 sequence is 16 residues long. The V and J ends lost 1 base and 5 bases, in that order; junction bases with no gene match: 9. Germline CDR1 LGHDT, CDR2 YNNKEL (reference sequence). CDR3 nucleotides: TGTGCCAGCAGCCAAGCGACAGGGGCCAGGCGGGAGACCCAGTACTTC. It yields the protein CASSQATGARRETQYF.

The chain recombines TRBV6-2 or TRBV6-3 with TRBJ2-3, with D hard to call. CDR1 MNHEY and CDR2 SVGEGT come from the germline V gene. This CDR3 has 15 residues. Trimming shortened V by 2 bases and J by 0 bases, and 9 bases separated the two germline ends. DNA of the CDR3: TGTGCCAGCAGTTACCCACCGGGTAGCACAGATACGCAGTATTTT. Protein: CASSYPPGSTDTQYF.

The genes are TRBV5-5 and TRBJ1-1; unclear D gene. V dropped 4 bases and J dropped 3 bases, with 16 bases sitting between them. This CDR3 spans 15 amino acids. In germline, CDR1 is SGHKS, CDR2 YYEKEE (reference sequence). The CDR3 here is CASSRVPSADTEAFF. The CDR3 coding sequence is TGTGCCAGCAGCCGGGTTCCGTCCGCGGACACTGAAGCTTTCTTT.

This clone was seen a handful of times. The V and J genes are TRBV7-9 and TRBJ2-7; tentative D call: TRBD2 (5 bases). V shed 1 base and J shed 3 bases, with 10 bases lying between them. The CDR3 loop spans 14 amino acids. Germline loops: CDR1 SEHNR, CDR2 FQNEAQ (reference sequence). The CDR3 loop reads CASSLGRGYYEQYF. CDR3 sequence (DNA): TGTGCCAGCAGCTTAGGTCGGGGTTACTACGAGCAGTACTTC.

The chain uses TRBV27 and TRBJ2-5, with D possibly TRBD1 on 6 matching bases. Per germline, CDR1 MNHEY and CDR2 SMNVEV (reference sequence). The CDR3 has 14 amino acids. Trimming removed 3 bases from V and 2 bases from J, with 10 bases in between. CDR3 region: CASSFHGQQETQYF. DNA for the CDR3: TGTGCCAGCAGTTTCCACGGACAGCAAGAGACCCAGTACTTC.

V is TRBV7-9 and J is TRBJ1-5; TRBD1 might be the D (5 bases). The CDR3 is 18 residues long. V was pared by 5 bases and J by 0 bases, with 20 bases between. Germline values: CDR1 SEHNR, CDR2 FQNEAQ (reference sequence). Written as DNA, the CDR3 is TGTGCCAGCAGCCCGGGGGGGAACGAGAGACCTAGCAATCAGCCCCAGCATTTT. Its translation is CASSPGGNERPSNQPQHF.

The chain employs TRBV4-1 and TRBJ1-5; TRBD1 matches 8 bases. This CDR3 comprises 14 residues. Germline values: CDR1 MGHRA, CDR2 YSYEKL. Germline trimming cut 2 bases from V and 6 bases from J; bases unmatched to any gene: 3. The CDR3 is CASSQKQGGQPQHF. The CDR3 nucleotides read TGCGCCAGCAGCCAAAAACAGGGGGGTCAGCCCCAGCATTTT.

This sequence joins TRBV3-1 (or the pseudogene TRBV3-2) and TRBJ1-2; 7 bases line up with TRBD1. In germline, CDR1 is LGHDT, CDR2 YNNKEL (reference sequence). V gave up 0 bases and J gave up 4 bases; unmatched junction bases: 26. The CDR3 is 22 amino acids. CDR3 in DNA: TGTGCCAGCAGCCAAGACGCCAAAATAACGTACAGGGGATTTCTAACCTTCTATGGCTACACCTTC. Translating gives CASSQDAKITYRGFLTFYGYTF.

This clone showed up just a few times. The genes are TRBV5-5 and TRBJ1-2, with 9 bases identical to TRBD1. Trimming at V came to 6 bases and at J to 4 bases, leaving 7 bases not matched to a gene. CDR3 length equals 14 residues. Germline V gene data show CDR1 as SGHKS and CDR2 as YYEKEE (reference sequence). CDR3 protein: CASTRTGGAYGYTF. The CDR3 nucleotides are TGTGCCAGCACGAGAACAGGGGGCGCCTATGGCTACACCTTC.

This chain joins TRBV6-2 or TRBV6-3 and TRBJ1-5; weak D call: TRBD1 (5 bases). The germline V gene has CDR1 MNHEY and CDR2 SVGEGT. CDR3 length equals 16 residues. V shed 2 bases and J shed 0 bases, with 11 bases lying between them. CDR3 protein: CASSYPRQSSNQPQHF. The CDR3 nucleotides read TGTGCCAGCAGTTACCCCCGACAGAGTAGCAATCAGCCCCAGCATTTT.

J is TRBJ1-6 and V is TRBV7-2; 8 bases are shared with TRBD1. V lost 2 bases and J lost 7; bases outside the gene matches: 4. Germline assignment: CDR1 SGHTA and CDR2 FQGNSA. The CDR3 contains 15 residues. CDR3 region: CASSLLQGGNSPLHF. As DNA, the CDR3 is TGTGCCAGCAGCTTACTACAGGGGGGAAATTCACCCCTCCACTTT.